This record concerns one TCR beta chain sequence. The target antigen is unknown. The data originate from a study of T cells in localized non-small cell lung cancer. Overall study findings and caveats: Turning up in adjacent lung were a median approximately 50 of the top 100 tumor clones. Only one tumor region was sequenced, so heterogeneity remains possible. Clonality peaked in uninvolved adjacent lung rather than tumor. An association was observed between higher blood T cell density and longer overall survival.

The CDR3 runs 14 residues. Germline V gene data show CDR1 as MDHEN and CDR2 as SYDVKM. Losses at the gene ends were 6 bases for V and 7 bases for J; bases not matched to a gene: 6. Profiling relied on immunoSEQ multiplex PCR, and the TCRdb table lists in-frame clones only, not all of them. Of about 48,000 clones listed, roughly 77% are singletons. The input for sequencing was peripheral blood, taken before any cancer treatment. This receptor was obtained from a man aged 35 to 70 with stage I squamous cell lung carcinoma. The rearrangement links TRBV28 to TRBJ2-1, with 10 bases lining up with TRBD1. CDR3: CASSPGQGWNEQFF. In nucleotides, the CDR3 is TGTGCCAGCAGCCCGGGACAGGGGTGGAATGAGCAGTTCTTC. The whole variable domain, remainder taken from reference TRBV28 and TRBJ2-1, is DVKVTQSSRYLVKRTGEKVFLECVQDMDHENMFWYRQDPGLGLRLIYFSYDVKMKEKGDIPEGYSVSREKKERFSLILESASTNQTSMYLCASSPGQGWNEQFFGPGTRLTVL.